These 20 T cell receptor beta chains were sequenced from one sample in a study of identical twins. Via MiXCR, TCRdb re-called the 5' RACE reads, giving one row per CDR3 protein. The top ten hold roughly 1.5% of the sample, which has about 890,000 distinct CDR3 sequences, over 9% seen once. Another study also made use of these data, one on yellow fever vaccine responses in identical twins.

Sequenced material: PBMCs. The receptors were gathered from a woman aged 18-29 years in good health.

This chain connects TRBV5-6 to TRBJ2-7; 9 positions match TRBD1. Germline-derived CDR1 and CDR2 are SGHDT and YYEEEE. The ends lost 4 bases at V and 4 bases at J; junction bases unmatched: 9. The CDR3 contains 15 residues. CDR3 nucleotide sequence: TGTGCCAGCAGCCCCACTGGGACAGGGAGGTACGAGCAGTACGTC. It encodes CASSPTGTGRYEQYV.

This chain joins TRBV5-4 and TRBJ2-1, with TRBD2 matching 11 bases. The CDR3 contains 19 residues. Per the germline V gene, CDR1 is SGHNT and CDR2 is YYREEE (reference sequence). Germline trimming cut 0 bases from V and 0 bases from J; bases unmatched to any gene: 8. CDR3 sequence reads: CASSLGLAGGTRSYNEQFF. CDR3 coding DNA: TGTGCCAGCAGCTTGGGCCTAGCGGGGGGCACACGCTCCTACAATGAGCAGTTCTTC. Looking up the rest from reference TRBV5-4 and TRBJ2-1 gives the full variable domain: ETGVTQSPTHLIKTRGQQVTLRCSSQSGHNTVSWYQQALGQGPQFIFQYYREEENGRGNFPPRFSGLQFPNYSSELNVNALELDDSALYLCASSLGLAGGTRSYNEQFFGPGTRLTVL.

There are many counts of this clonotype. The chain couples TRBV20-1 to TRBJ1-1; tentative D call: TRBD1 (6 bases). This CDR3 is 13 amino acids long. V was trimmed by 6 bases and J by 1 base, leaving 12 bases between them. Germline-derived CDR1 and CDR2 are DFQATT and SNEGSKA (reference sequence). CDR3 protein: CSAPSGANTEAFF. The CDR3 nucleotides read TGCAGTGCCCCCTCAGGGGCGAACACTGAAGCTTTCTTT.

This clonotype was seen more than once but under ten times. The chain couples TRBV7-2 to TRBJ2-2; maybe TRBD1 (6 bases). The CDR3 is made up of 15 amino acids. Germline CDR1 SGHTA, CDR2 FQGNSA. The ends were cut back, 2 bases at V and 4 bases at J, with 11 bases in the middle. The DNA of the CDR3 is TGTGCCAGCAGCTTAAGTACAGGGAGCACCGGGGAGCTGTTTTTT. Translating gives CASSLSTGSTGELFF.

Only a few counts were recorded for this clonotype. The chain has TRBV27 and TRBJ2-1; tentative D call: TRBD1 (5 bases). CDR3 length equals 16 residues. With 3 bases removed from V and 4 bases from J, the gap between germline ends came to 16 bases. Germline loops: CDR1 MNHEY, CDR2 SMNVEV (reference sequence). The CDR3 loop is CASSLGPGFDYNEQFF. In nucleotides, the CDR3 is TGTGCCAGCAGTTTGGGGCCAGGGTTTGATTACAATGAGCAGTTCTTC.

This clonotype was observed a handful of times. This rearrangement joins TRBV4-1 to TRBJ2-5; a weak D match, TRBD2 (5 bases). CDR1 is MGHRA, CDR2 YSYEKL, per germline. Between the trimmed V and J ends, which lost 3 bases and 5 bases, there was a span of 16 bases. The CDR3 runs 15 residues. The CDR3 sequence is CASSQSPRVAETQYF. DNA of the CDR3: TGCGCCAGCAGCCAGAGTCCTAGGGTAGCGGAGACCCAGTACTTC.

This clonotype was seen only once. This clone may be a read error of a much larger clone one base away. The chain combines TRBV9 with TRBJ2-2, with D possibly TRBD2 on 7 matching bases. The germline V gene encodes CDR1 SGDLS and CDR2 YYNGEE. The CDR3 length is 15 residues. The CDR3 reads CPSRGGGTNTGELFF. CDR3 sequence (DNA): TGTCCCAGCCGAGGGGGAGGGACCAACACCGGGGAGCTGTTTTTT.

The sample holds a few counts of this clonotype. The V call is TRBV20-1, the J call TRBJ2-7; D gene ambiguous. Trimming pared 0 bases from V and 7 bases from J, leaving 13 bases between. The CDR3 loop spans 13 amino acids. Germline V CDR1 and CDR2: DFQATT, SNEGSKA (reference sequence). The CDR3 loop is CSARDINSKEQYV. The CDR3 nucleotides read TGCAGTGCTAGAGATATAAACTCCAAGGAGCAGTACGTC.

This clonotype was counted between two and nine times. J is TRBJ2-7 and V is TRBV12-3 or TRBV12-4; 11 nucleotides match TRBD2. The CDR3 totals 17 residues. Trimming at V came to 4 bases and at J to 0 bases, leaving 8 bases not matched to a gene. The CDR3 loop is CASSWTRTSGSSYEQYF. The DNA of the CDR3 is TGTGCCAGCAGTTGGACGCGTACTAGCGGGAGCTCCTACGAGCAGTACTTC.

This clonotype was counted between two and nine times. This chain uses TRBV10-3 with TRBJ1-1; no reliable D call. Germline V gene lookup returns CDR1 ENHRY and CDR2 SYGVKD. The CDR3 is made up of 14 amino acids. The V and J ends lost 2 bases and 3 bases respectively, with 10 bases between them. CDR3 in amino acids: CAISETESYTEAFF. In DNA form, the CDR3 reads TGTGCCATCAGTGAGACGGAGTCCTACACTGAAGCTTTCTTT.

In its sample, this clonotype was seen a few times. The chain has TRBV4-1 and TRBJ2-1; 10 positions agree with TRBD2. The CDR3 spans 15 residues. CDR1 is MGHRA, CDR2 YSYEKL, per germline. With V trimmed by 2 bases and J by 8 bases, 6 bases remained unmatched. CDR3 nucleotide sequence: TGCGCCAGCAGCCAAACCGGGACTAGCGTTGATGAGCAGTTCTTC. This translates into CASSQTGTSVDEQFF.

This clonotype was picked up many times. The chain has TRBV10-3 and TRBJ2-7, with a possible D match to TRBD1 (6 bases). This CDR3 region has 13 residues. The V gene lost 11 bases and the J gene lost 2 bases, with 16 bases spanning the gap. The V gene's germline CDR1 is ENHRY and CDR2 SYGVKD. The CDR3, as DNA: TGTGCCCTTCAGGGGACGACAACCTACGAGCAGTACGTC. It specifies CALQGTTTYEQYV.

This sequence joins TRBV3-1 and TRBJ2-5, with D hard to call. The V end lost 1 base, the J end lost 8 bases, and 11 bases lay between the germline ends. Looked up from germline, CDR1 is LGHDT and CDR2 is YNNKEL (reference sequence). This CDR3 region has 13 residues. Here the CDR3 DNA reads TGTGCCAGCAGCCAAGGGACGGTGGTAACCCAGTACTTC. Protein product: CASSQGTVVTQYF.

This chain uses TRBV3-1 with TRBJ2-5; the D gene is possibly TRBD1 (6 bases). Germline values: CDR1 LGHDT, CDR2 YNNKEL (reference sequence). The germline V and J ends were trimmed by 4 bases and 1 base, with 13 bases remaining between them. The CDR3 extends over 15 amino acids. The CDR3 loop reads CASSPSQDSQETQYF. The CDR3 DNA reads TGTGCCAGCAGCCCTTCGCAGGACAGCCAAGAGACCCAGTACTTC.

The V call is TRBV7-3, the J call TRBJ2-1; 12 positions agree with TRBD2. The CDR3 totals 15 residues. With V trimmed by 0 bases and J by 10 bases, 4 bases remained unmatched. Germline values: CDR1 SGHTA, CDR2 FQGTGA. The CDR3 nucleotides read TGTGCCAGCAGCTTAACTGCCGGGACTAGCGGGGAGCAGTTCTTC. As protein: CASSLTAGTSGEQFF.

This clonotype was seen a handful of times. The chain couples TRBV20-1 to TRBJ2-1; the match to TRBD2 covers 11 bases. V lost 2 bases to trimming and J lost 12 bases; unmatched junction nucleotides: 6. The germline CDR1 and CDR2 sequences are DFQATT and SNEGSKA (reference sequence). The CDR3 is made up of 13 amino acids. The CDR3 DNA follows: TGCAGTGCTAGAAGCCATACTAGCGGGGGGCAGTTCTTC. Translating it yields CSARSHTSGGQFF.

This clonotype was seen only once. The chain employs TRBV7-9 and TRBJ2-5; D might be TRBD1 or TRBD2, each matching 8 bases. This CDR3 has 15 residues. With 3 bases removed from V and 5 bases from J, the gap between germline ends came to 16 bases. Germline assignment: CDR1 SEHNR and CDR2 FQNEAQ (reference sequence). CDR3: CASSFGQGGGETQYF. CDR3 DNA: TGTGCCAGCAGCTTCGGACAGGGCGGGGGGGAGACCCAGTACTTC.

This clonotype appeared many times. The chain has TRBV12-3 or TRBV12-4 and TRBJ1-1; D might be TRBD1 (5 bases). V dropped 3 bases and J dropped 0 bases, with 8 bases sitting between them. This CDR3 has 14 residues. CDR3 in amino acids: CASSLDILNTEAFF. CDR3 nucleotides: TGTGCCAGCAGTTTGGACATACTGAACACTGAAGCTTTCTTT.

This clonotype was found a few times. This rearrangement joins TRBV7-2 to TRBJ1-2; D is ambiguous. The germline V and J ends were trimmed by 1 base and 4 bases, with 13 bases remaining between them. Looked up from germline, CDR1 is SGHTA and CDR2 is FQGNSA. This CDR3 spans 15 amino acids. CDR3 protein: CASSLVWASSYGYTF. The DNA for the CDR3 is TGTGCCAGCAGCTTAGTGTGGGCATCCAGCTATGGCTACACCTTC. The entire variable domain, with the rest obtained from reference TRBV7-2 and TRBJ1-2, is as follows: GAGVSQSPSNKVTEKGKDVELRCDPISGHTALYWYRQSLGQGLEFLIYFQGNSAPDKSGLPSDRFSAERTGGSVSTLTIQRTQQEDSAVYLCASSLVWASSYGYTFGSGTRLTVV.

V and J are TRBV5-1 and TRBJ2-1; 10 bases fit TRBD2. Germline V gives CDR1 SGHRS, CDR2 YFSETQ. There are 17 residues in the CDR3. V lost 0 bases to trimming and J lost 3 bases; unmatched junction nucleotides: 6. CDR3 loop: CASSLETSGANYNEQFF. The CDR3, as DNA: TGCGCCAGCAGCTTGGAAACTAGCGGGGCAAACTACAATGAGCAGTTCTTC. The variable domain in full, completed from reference TRBV5-1 and TRBJ2-1, reads KAGVTQTPRYLIKTRGQQVTLSCSPISGHRSVSWYQQTPGQGLQFLFEYFSETQRNKGNFPGRFSGRQFSNSRSEMNVSTLELGDSALYLCASSLETSGANYNEQFFGPGTRLTVL.